Listed below are T cell receptor beta chains from one sample, sequenced in a study of shared clonotypes between healthy human individuals. Sequenced by immunoSEQ multiplex PCR; TCRdb stores in-frame clones only, minus some. The sample includes fewer than 3 million clones, under 95% of them seen just once. What was sequenced was naive CD4+ T cells from PBMCs. Source of these receptors: a young man in good health. Some clones in this sample may be carry-over from other donors' samples. Both conserved end residues are part of each CDR3. Fields, in order: V gene, D gene, J gene, clone size, CDR3 protein, CDR3 DNA. D genes are given only for firm matches. Clone size is given for some rows only: seen once, a few or many times, or a class if the clone is expanded.

TRBV18	NA	TRBJ2-1	NA	CASSQEGPQFF	TGTGCCAGCTCACAGGAAGGGCCTCAGTTCTTC
TRBV4-1	NA	TRBJ2-3	NA	CASSQEGGITQYF	TGCGCCAGCAGCCAAGAAGGCGGGATCACGCAGTATTTT
TRBV7-2	TRBD2	TRBJ2-1	once	CASTQSGAGVGEQFF	TGTGCCAGCACTCAAAGCGGGGCGGGAGTGGGTGAGCAGTTCTTC
TRBV25-1	TRBD1	TRBJ2-5	NA	CASSTGGKETQYF	TGTGCCAGCTCGACAGGGGGCAAGGAGACCCAGTACTTC
TRBV19	NA	TRBJ2-2	NA	CASSKNTGELFF	TGTGCCAGTAGTAAGAACACCGGGGAGCTGTTTTTT
TRBV30	NA	TRBJ2-7	NA	CAWRGRGRSSYEQYF	TGTGCCTGGAGAGGAAGAGGCAGGAGCTCCTACGAGCAGTACTTC
TRBV6-5	NA	TRBJ1-1	few	CASSYSRDMNTEAFF	TGTGCCAGCAGTTACTCCCGGGACATGAACACTGAAGCTTTCTTT
TRBV5-1	NA	TRBJ2-7	NA	CASFDRYEGEQYF	TGCGCCAGCTTCGACAGATACGAGGGAGAGCAGTACTTC
TRBV5-1	NA	TRBJ1-2	NA	CASSLGGGRGYGYTF	TGCGCCAGCAGCTTGGGTGGGGGGCGAGGCTATGGCTACACCTTC
TRBV9	TRBD1	TRBJ2-7	NA	CASSVDRGSYEQYF	TGTGCCAGCAGCGTCGACAGGGGTTCCTACGAGCAGTACTTC
TRBV2	NA	TRBJ2-5	NA	CASVGGGSQETQYF	TGTGCCAGCGTAGGGGGGGGGTCACAAGAGACCCAGTACTTC
TRBV9	NA	TRBJ2-3	NA	CARGGQSGPDTQYF	TGTGCCAGAGGGGGTCAGTCGGGTCCAGATACGCAGTATTTT
TRBV19	NA	TRBJ1-5	NA	CASSIGPGDGFNQPQHF	TGTGCCAGTAGTATAGGTCCTGGAGATGGCTTCAATCAGCCCCAGCATTTT
TRBV5-1	NA	TRBJ2-7	NA	CASSLNLGSYEQYF	TGCGCCAGCAGCTTGAATCTGGGGAGCTACGAGCAGTACTTC
TRBV29-1	NA	TRBJ1-4	NA	CSARRGGPNEKLFF	TGCAGCGCCCGAAGGGGGGGACCAAATGAAAAACTGTTTTTT
TRBV5-6	NA	TRBJ1-2	NA	CASSWGNYGYTF	TGTGCCAGCAGCTGGGGGAACTATGGCTACACCTTC
TRBV2	NA	TRBJ2-5	NA	CASTRFQETQYF	TGTGCCAGCACGCGGTTTCAAGAGACCCAGTACTTC
TRBV12-5	NA	TRBJ1-5	NA	CASGLRGYRSNQPQHF	TGTGCTAGTGGTTTGAGAGGCTACAGGAGCAATCAGCCCCAGCATTTT
TRBV7-8	NA	TRBJ1-5	NA	CASSPLGPLQGTQHF	TGTGCCAGCAGCCCGCTAGGCCCCTTACAGGGAACCCAGCATTTT
TRBV5-1	NA	TRBJ2-3	NA	CASSPRDSSRDTQYF	TGCGCCAGCAGCCCCAGGGACTCCTCTAGAGATACGCAGTATTTT
TRBV11-1	TRBD1	TRBJ2-5	NA	CASSPGTGKETQYF	TGTGCCAGCAGCCCCGGGACAGGGAAAGAGACCCAGTACTTC
TRBV5-1	NA	TRBJ2-4	NA	CASSLGLAKNIQYF	TGCGCCAGCAGCTTGGGGTTAGCCAAAAACATTCAGTACTTC
TRBV9	NA	TRBJ1-5	NA	CASSLEGGPTQPQHF	TGTGCCAGCAGTTTAGAAGGGGGACCGACTCAGCCCCAGCATTTT
TRBV5-1	TRBD2	TRBJ2-1	NA	CASSATSGSSYNEQFF	TGCGCCAGCAGCGCGACTAGCGGGAGCTCCTACAATGAGCAGTTCTTC
TRBV5-1	TRBD2	TRBJ2-3	NA	CASSSLAGAGTDTQYF	TGCGCCAGCAGCTCCTTAGCGGGAGCTGGCACAGATACGCAGTATTTT
TRBV5-1	NA	TRBJ1-1	few	CASSWVEDTEAFF	TGCGCCAGCAGCTGGGTGGAGGACACTGAAGCTTTCTTT
TRBV5-4	NA	TRBJ1-4	NA	CASSSVDSPNEKLFF	TGTGCCAGCAGCTCAGTGGACAGCCCTAATGAAAAACTGTTTTTT
TRBV28	NA	TRBJ2-7	NA	CASRRSSDLYEQYF	TGTGCCAGCAGACGGAGTTCGGACTTATACGAGCAGTACTTC
TRBV5-1	TRBD2	TRBJ2-5	NA	CASSPGTSGGASGETQYF	TGCGCCAGCAGCCCCGGGACTAGCGGGGGGGCCTCTGGAGAGACCCAGTACTTC
TRBV19	NA	TRBJ1-2	NA	CASSPGSGGYTF	TGTGCCAGTTCCCCAGGGAGCGGTGGCTACACCTTC
TRBV5-5	NA	TRBJ1-2	NA	CASRGLSQSYFNYGYTF	TGTGCCAGCAGGGGGTTGAGTCAGTCCTATTTCAACTATGGCTACACCTTC
TRBV7-9	TRBD2	TRBJ2-7	once	CASRYGGSEQYF	TGTGCCAGCAGATATGGCGGGAGCGAGCAGTACTTC
TRBV5-1	NA	TRBJ1-2	NA	CASSFAGRNYGYTF	TGCGCCAGCAGCTTTGCAGGGAGGAACTATGGCTACACCTTC
TRBV2	NA	TRBJ2-1	NA	CASSLGRIGYNEQFF	TGTGCCAGCAGTTTGGGGAGAATAGGGTACAATGAGCAGTTCTTC
TRBV29-1	TRBD2	TRBJ2-7	NA	CSARRGSGRSYEQYF	TGCAGCGCCCGGAGAGGAAGCGGGAGATCCTACGAGCAGTACTTC
TRBV13	NA	TRBJ1-3	NA	CASSLAGRGRDTIYF	TGTGCCAGCAGCTTAGCAGGCAGGGGTAGGGACACCATATATTTT
TRBV5-1	NA	TRBJ2-2	NA	CASNLAQSTGELFF	TGCGCCAGCAACCTAGCCCAGAGTACCGGGGAGCTGTTTTTT
TRBV25-1	TRBD1	TRBJ1-2	NA	CASSEWTGSYGYTF	TGTGCCAGCAGTGAGTGGACAGGGAGCTATGGCTACACCTTC
TRBV10-3	TRBD1	TRBJ1-2	once	CAITTTGEYGYTF	TGTGCCATCACCACAACAGGGGAATATGGCTACACCTTC
TRBV10-1	TRBD2	TRBJ2-2	NA	CASSPSRGGTGELFF	TGCGCCAGCAGCCCATCGCGCGGGGGGACCGGGGAGCTGTTTTTT
TRBV28	TRBD1	TRBJ2-2	NA	CASSPTGTGGTGELFF	TGTGCCAGCAGCCCAACCGGGACAGGGGGCACCGGGGAGCTGTTTTTT
TRBV7-4	TRBD2	TRBJ2-1	NA	CASSRTSGRALENEQFF	TGTGCCAGCAGCCGGACTAGCGGGAGGGCCCTAGAGAATGAGCAGTTCTTC